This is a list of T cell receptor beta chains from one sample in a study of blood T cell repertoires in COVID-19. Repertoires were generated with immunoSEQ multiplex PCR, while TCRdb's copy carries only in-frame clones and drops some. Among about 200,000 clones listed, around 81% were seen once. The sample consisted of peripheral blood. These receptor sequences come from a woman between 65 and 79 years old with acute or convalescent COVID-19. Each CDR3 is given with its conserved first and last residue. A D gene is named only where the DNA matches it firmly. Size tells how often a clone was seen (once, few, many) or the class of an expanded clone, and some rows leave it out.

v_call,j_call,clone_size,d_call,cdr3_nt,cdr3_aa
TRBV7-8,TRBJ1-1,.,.,TGTGCCAGCAGCCCCCAGGAGAACACTGAAGCTTTCTTT,CASSPQENTEAFF
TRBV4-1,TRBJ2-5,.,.,TGCGCCAGCAGCCAAGATAGGGGGGGCGGGCAAGAGACCCAGTACTTC,CASSQDRGGGQETQYF
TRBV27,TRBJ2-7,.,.,TGTGCCAGCAGTATTAGGGGTTACGAGCAGTACTTC,CASSIRGYEQYF
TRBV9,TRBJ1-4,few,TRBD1,TGTGCCAGCAGCGTGGGACAGGGGATTGAAAAACTGTTTTTT,CASSVGQGIEKLFF
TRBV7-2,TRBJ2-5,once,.,TGTGCCAGCAGCCTCGACATCCAAGAGACCCAGTACTTC,CASSLDIQETQYF
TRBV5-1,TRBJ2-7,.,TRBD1,TGCGCCAGCAGCAGGGACAGTCCAACCTACGAGCAGTACTTC,CASSRDSPTYEQYF
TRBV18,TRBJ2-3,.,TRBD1,TGTGCCAGCTCGCTAAACAGGGGCCGCGTCGATACGCAGTATTTT,CASSLNRGRVDTQYF
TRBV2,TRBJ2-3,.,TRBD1,TGTGCCAGCAGTGAGACAGGGGGAGCTAGCACAGATACGCAGTATTTT,CASSETGGASTDTQYF
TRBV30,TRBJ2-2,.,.,TGTGCCTGGAGTCCCACGGTTTTTAGCGATTTTGACACCGGGGAGCTGTTTTTT,CAWSPTVFSDFDTGELFF
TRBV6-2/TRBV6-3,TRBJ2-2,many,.,TGTGCCAGCAGTTCCGACAGGTATTACACCGGGGAGCTGTTTTTT,CASSSDRYYTGELFF
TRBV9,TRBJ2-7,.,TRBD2,TGTGCCAGCAGCCCTCGGACTAGCGGGAGCTCCTACGAGCAGTACTTC,CASSPRTSGSSYEQYF
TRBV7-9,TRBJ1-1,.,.,TGTGCCAGCAGCTTATTTCCTCACACTGAAGCTTTCTTT,CASSLFPHTEAFF
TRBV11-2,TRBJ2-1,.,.,TGTGCCAGCAGCTTAAACAGGGTTGGCGATGAGCAGTTCTTC,CASSLNRVGDEQFF
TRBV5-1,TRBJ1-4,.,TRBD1,TGCGCCAGCAGCTTGGTCCCCAGGGGGCAGGGGGAAAAACTGTTTTTT,CASSLVPRGQGEKLFF
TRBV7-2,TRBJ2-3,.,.,TGTGCCAGCAGCGCGCCTAGCGCCCCCAAGCAGTATTTT,CASSAPSAPKQYF
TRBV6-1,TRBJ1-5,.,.,TGTGCCAGCAGTGAGGACACGTCCCAGCATTTT,CASSEDTSQHF
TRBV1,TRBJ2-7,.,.,TGCACCAGCAGCCAAGGAACGGCACCGGGGACATACTACGAGCAGTACTTC,CTSSQGTAPGTYYEQYF
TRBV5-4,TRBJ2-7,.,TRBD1,TGTGCCAGCAGCTTGGGACAGGGGATGCACGAGCAGTACTTC,CASSLGQGMHEQYF
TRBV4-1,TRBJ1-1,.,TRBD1,TGCGCCAGCAGCCCAAGACAGGGGCACACTGAAGCTTTCTTT,CASSPRQGHTEAFF
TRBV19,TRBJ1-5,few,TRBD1,TGTGCCAGTAGAAACAGGGGGTCGTTTAGCAATCAGCCCCAGCATTTT,CASRNRGSFSNQPQHF
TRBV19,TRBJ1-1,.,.,TGTGCCAGTAGTATAGTCGTGGAGGGCACTGAAGCTTTCTTT,CASSIVVEGTEAFF
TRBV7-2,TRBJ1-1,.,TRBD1,TGTGCCAGCAGCCGGACTGGACAGGGTACGACTGAAGCTTTCTTT,CASSRTGQGTTEAFF
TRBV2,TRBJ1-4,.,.,TGTGCCAGCAGTGTGTCATACGGGGGTGAAAAACTGTTTTTT,CASSVSYGGEKLFF
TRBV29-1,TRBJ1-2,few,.,TGCAGCGTTGAGCAACCAGGGGCCGGTGGCTACACCTTC,CSVEQPGAGGYTF
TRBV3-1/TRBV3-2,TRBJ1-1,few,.,TGTGCCAGCAGCCTTCAGGGGTTGAACACTGAAGCTTTCTTT,CASSLQGLNTEAFF
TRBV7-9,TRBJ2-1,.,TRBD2,TGTGCCAGCAGCTTAATCCGACTAGCGGGTTTGTACAATGAGCAGTTCTTC,CASSLIRLAGLYNEQFF
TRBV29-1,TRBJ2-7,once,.,TGCAGCGTTGGGGGGGGCGACAGGGGAGTGTACGAGCAGTACTTC,CSVGGGDRGVYEQYF
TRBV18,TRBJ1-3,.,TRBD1,TGTGCCAGCTCACCTGTCCAGGGACAGACCTCTGGAAACACCATATATTTT,CASSPVQGQTSGNTIYF
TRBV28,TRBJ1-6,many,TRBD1,TGTGCCAGCAGGGCTGATTCGACAGGGGGTAATTCACCCCTCCACTTT,CASRADSTGGNSPLHF
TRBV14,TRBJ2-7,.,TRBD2,TGTGCCAGCAGCCAGCCCGGGAGGGCCCTGGGGGAGCAGTACTTC,CASSQPGRALGEQYF
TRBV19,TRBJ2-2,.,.,TGTGCCAGTAGGCTGCAGGGAGGGGGCACCGGGGAGCTGTTTTTT,CASRLQGGGTGELFF
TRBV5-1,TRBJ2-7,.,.,TGCGCCAGCAGCTTAGCCCCAAACGAGCAGTACTTC,CASSLAPNEQYF
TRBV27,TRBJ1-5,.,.,TGTGCCAGCAGTTTGTGGGGGGTTGAACAGCCCCAGCATTTT,CASSLWGVEQPQHF
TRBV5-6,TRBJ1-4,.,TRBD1,TGTGCCAGCAGCGCATGGGACAGCAGAAATGAAAAACTGTTTTTT,CASSAWDSRNEKLFF
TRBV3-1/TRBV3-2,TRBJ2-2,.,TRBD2,TGTGCCAGCAGGGCGGGGACTAGCGGAAACACCGGGGAGCTGTTTTTT,CASRAGTSGNTGELFF
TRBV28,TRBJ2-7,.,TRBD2,TGTGCCAGCGCTTTTACACTAGCGGGCCGGGTCTCCTACGAGCAGTACTTC,CASAFTLAGRVSYEQYF
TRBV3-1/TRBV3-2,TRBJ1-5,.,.,TGTGCCAGCAGCCAAGATCCTCGGGGTCAGCCCCAGCATTTT,CASSQDPRGQPQHF
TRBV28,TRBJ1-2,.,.,TGTGCCAGCGGTGGCAGGGGCCTGTATGGCTACACCTTC,CASGGRGLYGYTF